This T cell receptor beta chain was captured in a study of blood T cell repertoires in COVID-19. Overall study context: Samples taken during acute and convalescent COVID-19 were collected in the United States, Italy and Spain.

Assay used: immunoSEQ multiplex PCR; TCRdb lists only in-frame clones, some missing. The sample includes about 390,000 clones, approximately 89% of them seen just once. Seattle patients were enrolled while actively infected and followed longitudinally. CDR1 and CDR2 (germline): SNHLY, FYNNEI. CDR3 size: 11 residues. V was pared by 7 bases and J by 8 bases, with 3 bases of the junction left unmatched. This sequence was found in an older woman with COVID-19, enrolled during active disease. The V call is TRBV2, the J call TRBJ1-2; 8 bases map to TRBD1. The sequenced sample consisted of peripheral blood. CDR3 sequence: CASNRQGGYTF. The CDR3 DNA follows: TGTGCCAGCAACAGACAGGGGGGCTACACCTTC.